These 27 T cell receptor beta chains originate from one sample sequenced in a study of blood T cell repertoires in COVID-19. Produced via immunoSEQ multiplex PCR; TCRdb's table is partial and in-frame only. The sample lists 130,000 to 150,000 clones, around 90% occurring once. Sample: peripheral blood. The source is a man between 70 and 80 years old with acute or convalescent COVID-19.

The gene calls are TRBV12-3 or TRBV12-4 and TRBJ1-2, with D uncertain. This CDR3 spans 13 amino acids. Trimming pared 2 bases from V and 4 bases from J, leaving 8 bases between. CDR3 sequence: CASSLKGSYGYTF. The CDR3 nucleotides read TGTGCCAGCAGTTTAAAAGGGAGCTATGGCTACACCTTC.

This clone was detected only once. The CDR3 is CASSYHGQVGYTF. CDR3 sequence (DNA): TGTGCCAGCAGTTACCATGGACAGGTTGGCTACACCTTC. The chain couples TRBV6-2 or TRBV6-3 to TRBJ1-2; 7 positions agree with TRBD1. This CDR3 has 13 residues. V was clipped by 2 bases and J by 7 bases; unmatched bases: 4. Germline values: CDR1 MNHEY, CDR2 SVGEGT.

V gene TRBV10-1 combines with J gene TRBJ2-3; 10 bases fit TRBD2. The germline V gene has CDR1 WNHNN and CDR2 SYGVQD (reference sequence). Trimming cost V 0 bases and J 4 bases; bases outside gene matches: 1. CDR3 size: 15 residues. CDR3 sequence reads: CASSESLAGADTQYF. The CDR3 DNA reads TGCGCCAGCAGTGAGTCGCTAGCGGGAGCAGATACGCAGTATTTT.

This sequence joins TRBV6-6 and TRBJ2-7, with no clear D. This CDR3 has 12 residues. Per the germline V gene, CDR1 is MNHNY and CDR2 is SVGAGI (reference sequence). V was clipped by 5 bases and J by 0 bases, with 5 bases between them. The CDR3 spells CASSASSYEQYF. The CDR3 nucleotides are TGTGCCAGCAGTGCTAGCTCCTACGAGCAGTACTTC.

The chain employs TRBV19 and TRBJ1-5; TRBD1 matches 9 bases. This CDR3 contains 19 residues. Germline lookup yields CDR1 LNHDA and CDR2 SQIVND (reference sequence). V was clipped by 6 bases and J by 0 bases; unmatched bases: 15. CDR3 bases: TGTGCCAGTAGCCCTGAAAGGACAGGGGCAGTTTATAGCAATCAGCCCCAGCATTTT. The encoded protein is CASSPERTGAVYSNQPQHF. Variable domain in full (rest from reference TRBV19 and TRBJ1-5): DGGITQSPKYLFRKEGQNVTLSCEQNLNHDAMYWYRQDPGQGLRLIYYSQIVNDFQKGDIAEGYSVSREKKESFPLTVTSAQKNPTAFYLCASSPERTGAVYSNQPQHFGDGTRLSIL.

V usage is TRBV5-5 and J usage is TRBJ2-5; D not resolved. V lost 5 bases and J 1 base, leaving 12 bases between the germline ends. Germline loops: CDR1 SGHKS, CDR2 YYEKEE (reference sequence). This CDR3 has 14 residues. The chain's CDR3 is CASSDPVFQETQYF. DNA of the CDR3: TGTGCCAGCAGTGATCCGGTCTTCCAAGAGACCCAGTACTTC. The variable domain in full, with the rest retrieved from reference TRBV5-5 and TRBJ2-5, is DAGVTQSPTHLIKTRGQQVTLRCSPISGHKSVSWYQQVLGQGPQFIFQYYEKEERGRGNFPDRFSARQFPNYSSELNVNALLLGDSALYLCASSDPVFQETQYFGPGTRLLVL.

The CDR3: CASSLARGLATGELFF. The CDR3 nucleotides read TGCGCCAGCAGCTTGGCCAGGGGACTAGCGACCGGGGAGCTGTTTTTT. The J gene is TRBJ2-2, the V gene TRBV5-1, with 10 bases lining up with TRBD2. CDR3 length: 16 residues. CDR1 and CDR2 from the germline V gene are SGHRS and YFSETQ. After removal of 0 bases from V and 5 bases from J, the junction contained 4 bases not matched to a gene.

This sequence joins TRBV4-2 and TRBJ1-1; D gene unclear. The CDR3 has 15 amino acids. Trimming pared 7 bases from V and 0 bases from J, leaving 15 bases between. From germline, CDR1 is LGHNA and CDR2 YNFKEQ. CDR3 nucleotides: TGTGCCAGCACCCGAGAATCCGGGGTGAACACTGAAGCTTTCTTT. Translating gives CASTRESGVNTEAFF.

J is TRBJ1-1 and V is TRBV6-5, with 8 positions matching TRBD1. Germline trimming cut 6 bases from V and 4 bases from J; bases unmatched to any gene: 1. Germline CDR1 is MNHEY and CDR2 is SVGAGI. The CDR3 sequence is 12 residues long. CDR3 residues: CASSRGPTEAFF. CDR3 nucleotide sequence: TGTGCCAGCAGCAGGGGGCCCACTGAAGCTTTCTTT.

The chain carries TRBV28 and TRBJ1-2, with TRBD1 identical over 7 bases. CDR3 length: 11 residues. The germline V gene encodes CDR1 MDHEN and CDR2 SYDVKM. J lost 4 bases, V lost 8 bases, and 1 base had no gene match. CDR3 amino acids: CASGTVYGYTF. The CDR3 region has the DNA TGTGCCAGCGGGACAGTCTATGGCTACACCTTC.

Regarding this clone: Sequence at one end of the junction differs from germline and may be a read error. The chain combines TRBV18 with TRBJ1-5, with TRBD1 identical over 7 bases. The CDR3 runs 13 residues. The germline V gene encodes CDR1 KGHSH and CDR2 LQKENI. Here the CDR3 DNA reads TGTGCCAGCTCCCCACAGGGGCATCAGCCCCAGCATTTT. It yields the protein CASSPQGHQPQHF.

This chain links TRBV11-2 with TRBJ2-1, with a possible D match to TRBD1 (5 bases). CDR1 and CDR2 (germline): SGHAT, FQNNGV. The CDR3 sequence is 14 residues long. The ends were cut back, 1 base at V and 6 bases at J, with 10 bases in the middle. CDR3 loop: CASSLGPGPNEQFF. CDR3 nucleotide sequence: TGTGCCAGCAGCTTAGGACCAGGGCCCAATGAGCAGTTCTTC.

The gene calls are TRBV4-2 and TRBJ2-3; a possible D gene is TRBD2 (6 bases). The CDR3 length is 14 residues. CDR1 is LGHNA and CDR2 is YNFKEQ in the germline V gene. Deletions cut 2 bases from V and 5 bases from J, with 11 bases between. CDR3: CASSQSGEGDTQYF. DNA of the CDR3: TGTGCCAGCAGCCAATCGGGAGAGGGAGATACGCAGTATTTT.

V and J are TRBV5-6 and TRBJ1-1, with TRBD1 identical over 7 bases. The V gene end was trimmed by 5 bases and the J gene end by 4 bases; junction bases not matched to a gene: 8. The length of the CDR3 is 14 residues. Germline CDR1 SGHDT, CDR2 YYEEEE. The CDR3 nucleotides are TGTGCCAGCAGAAGAAGACAGGGAAGCACTGAAGCTTTCTTT. Translating it yields CASRRRQGSTEAFF.

The rearrangement uses TRBV29-1 and TRBJ1-2; D gene unclear. V lost 3 bases to trimming and J lost 1 base, with 9 bases between them. The V gene's germline CDR1 is SQVTM and CDR2 ANQGSEA. The CDR3 consists of 13 residues. The CDR3 is CSVERSSNYGYTF. Written as DNA, the CDR3 is TGCAGCGTTGAGAGGTCCAGTAACTATGGCTACACCTTC.

The V gene is TRBV5-4, the J gene TRBJ2-1; TRBD2 matches at 14 bases. This CDR3 has 15 amino acids. With V trimmed by 4 bases and J by 10 bases, 7 bases remained unmatched. The V gene's germline CDR1 is SGHNT and CDR2 YYREEE (reference sequence). CDR3 nucleotides: TGTGCCAGCAGCGCGACTAGCGGGAGGGTACGAGAGCAGTTCTTC. This encodes CASSATSGRVREQFF.

This clone came up a few times. The rearrangement uses TRBV3-1 (or the pseudogene TRBV3-2) and TRBJ1-2; possible D gene TRBD1, 5 bases. Germline values: CDR1 LGHDT, CDR2 YNNKEL (reference sequence). This CDR3 is built from 14 residues. V dropped 0 bases and J dropped 8 bases, with 13 bases sitting between them. CDR3 sequence: CASSQDLGGSGYTF. In DNA form, the CDR3 reads TGTGCCAGCAGCCAAGATCTGGGGGGGAGCGGCTACACCTTC.

This clone was counted once. V usage is TRBV6-1 and J usage is TRBJ1-2, with 7 bases lining up with TRBD1. Germline loops: CDR1 MNHNS, CDR2 SASEGT. The CDR3 length is 13 residues. V lost 3 bases, J lost 3 bases, and 1 base stayed unmatched. CDR3 amino acids: CASSEDRYYGYTF. The CDR3 coding sequence is TGTGCCAGCAGTGAGGACAGGTACTATGGCTACACCTTC.

The chain uses TRBV30 and TRBJ2-5; TRBD1 is a possible D gene (5 bases). Per the germline V gene, CDR1 is GTSNPN and CDR2 is SVGIG (reference sequence). Between the trimmed V and J ends, which lost 0 bases and 4 bases, there was a span of 9 bases. The CDR3 totals 13 residues. The CDR3 bases are TGTGCCTGGAGTGTAGCAGGGCGAGAGACCCAGTACTTC. Encoded protein: CAWSVAGRETQYF. The full variable domain, completed using reference TRBV30 and TRBJ2-5, is SQTIHQWPATLVQPVGSPLSLECTVEGTSNPNLYWYRQAAGRGLQLLFYSVGIGQISSEVPQNLSASRPQDRQFILSSKKLLLSDSGFYLCAWSVAGRETQYFGPGTRLLVL.

The gene calls are TRBV19 and TRBJ2-7, with D possibly TRBD1 on 8 matching bases. The CDR3 extends over 16 amino acids. Germline loops: CDR1 LNHDA, CDR2 SQIVND (reference sequence). V was clipped by 5 bases and J by 4 bases, with 21 bases between them. CDR3 loop: CASSSFGGQGAYEQYF. CDR3 DNA sequence: TGTGCCAGTAGTTCCTTCGGGGGGCAGGGGGCTTACGAGCAGTACTTC.

This clone was counted a few times. The chain employs TRBV5-1 and TRBJ2-7, with 11 positions matching TRBD1. The CDR3 length is 14 residues. The V gene's germline CDR1 is SGHRS and CDR2 YFSETQ. V dropped 3 bases and J dropped 4; count of bases not matched to a gene: 3. CDR3 residues: CASSSGTGGYEQYF. The CDR3 DNA follows: TGCGCCAGCAGCTCCGGGACAGGGGGTTACGAGCAGTACTTC.

V and J are TRBV5-1 and TRBJ1-1; D not certain. In germline, CDR1 is SGHRS, CDR2 YFSETQ. The V and J ends lost 0 bases and 4 bases respectively, with 10 bases between them. CDR3 length equals 14 residues. The CDR3 DNA reads as TGCGCCAGCAGCTTGGCCGTTGGGAGCACTGAAGCTTTCTTT. Its translation: CASSLAVGSTEAFF.

The chain's CDR3 is CASKSSQGSPLHF. As DNA, the CDR3 is TGTGCCAGCAAGTCCTCCCAGGGTTCACCCCTCCACTTT. The chain carries TRBV6-5 and TRBJ1-6; maybe TRBD1 (5 bases). The CDR3 length is 13 residues. Deletions cut 7 bases from V and 9 bases from J, with 13 bases between. The germline gives CDR1 MNHEY, CDR2 SVGAGI.

This clone appeared a few times. This sequence joins TRBV6-5 and TRBJ1-2, with D maybe TRBD1 (5 bases). This CDR3 region has 15 residues. The germline V gene has CDR1 MNHEY and CDR2 SVGAGI. Between the trimmed V and J ends, which lost 7 bases and 0 bases, there was a span of 15 bases. CDR3 region: CASNRGALSNYGYTF. The CDR3 region has the DNA TGTGCCAGCAACCGCGGGGCGCTATCTAACTATGGCTACACCTTC.

This sequence joins TRBV7-2 and TRBJ2-3; 8 bases agree with TRBD2. Germline CDR1 reads SGHTA; CDR2 reads FQGNSA. The J segment lost 6 bases and the V segment lost 4 bases, leaving 6 bases of the junction unmatched. This CDR3 is 14 amino acids long. CDR3 protein: CASSSGLVFDTQYF. CDR3 in DNA: TGTGCCAGCAGCTCGGGACTAGTCTTCGATACGCAGTATTTT.

The chain employs TRBV15 and TRBJ2-2; 10 bases are a match to TRBD2. CDR3 length: 15 residues. Losses at the gene ends were 5 bases for V and 8 bases for J; bases not matched to a gene: 8. Germline V gives CDR1 LNHNV, CDR2 YYDKDF (reference sequence). CDR3 residues: CATSPSGSNNGELFF. CDR3 nucleotides: TGTGCCACCAGCCCTAGCGGGAGTAATAATGGGGAGCTGTTTTTT.

The rearrangement links TRBV19 to TRBJ1-5, with TRBD1 matching 8 bases. With 7 bases clipped from V and 0 bases from J, the junction kept 5 bases outside the gene matches. CDR3 length equals 15 residues. Germline V gives CDR1 LNHDA, CDR2 SQIVND (reference sequence). This CDR3 is CASTFRGLSNQPQHF. The CDR3 region has the DNA TGTGCCAGTACATTCAGGGGGCTTAGCAATCAGCCCCAGCATTTT.